Only a few counts were recorded for the clone carrying this TCR beta chain. The data are from a study of T cells in Graves' hyperthyroidism and ophthalmopathy. V was cut by 10 bases and J by 0 bases, with 7 bases left in between. The CDR3 has 11 amino acids. The germline CDR1 and CDR2 sequences are MNHNS and SASEGT. The TCR beta CDR3 regions underwent amplification using RNA transcripts as the source. The primer set for the first-round RT-PCR of the TCR CDR3 was HTBI. A single record per CDR3 protein comes from TCRdb applying MiXCR to the multiplex PCR reads. Among fewer than 750,000 distinct CDR3 sequences listed, around 13% were seen once.

What was sequenced was blood. The TCR originated in a woman in her forties or fifties with Graves' ophthalmopathy. The rearrangement links TRBV6-1 to TRBJ2-7; unclear D gene. The CDR3 sequence: CAIESSYEQYF. The DNA of the CDR3 is TGTGCCATCGAGAGCTCCTACGAGCAGTACTTC.